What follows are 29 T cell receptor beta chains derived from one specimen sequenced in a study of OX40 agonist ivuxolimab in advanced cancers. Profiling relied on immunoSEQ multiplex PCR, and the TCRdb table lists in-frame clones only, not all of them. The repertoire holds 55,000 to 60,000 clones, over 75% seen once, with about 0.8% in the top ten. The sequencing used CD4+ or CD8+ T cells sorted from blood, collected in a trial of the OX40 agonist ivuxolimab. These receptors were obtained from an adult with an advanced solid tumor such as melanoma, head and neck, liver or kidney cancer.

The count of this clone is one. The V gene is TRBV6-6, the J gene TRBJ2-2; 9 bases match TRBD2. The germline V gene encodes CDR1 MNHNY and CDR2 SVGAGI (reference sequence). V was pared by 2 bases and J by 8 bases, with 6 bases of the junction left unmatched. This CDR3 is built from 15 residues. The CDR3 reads CASSYSSGGPGELFF. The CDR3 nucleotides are TGTGCCAGCAGTTACAGTAGCGGGGGCCCGGGGGAGCTGTTTTTT.

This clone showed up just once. The CDR3 bases are TGTGCCACCGGCCGGGCTGGGGCCAACGTCCTGACTTTC. Protein product: CATGRAGANVLTF. The J gene is TRBJ2-6, the V gene TRBV15; unclear D gene. The germline V gene encodes CDR1 LNHNV and CDR2 YYDKDF (reference sequence). This CDR3 spans 13 amino acids. The V end lost 8 bases, the J end lost 2 bases, and 7 bases lay between the germline ends.

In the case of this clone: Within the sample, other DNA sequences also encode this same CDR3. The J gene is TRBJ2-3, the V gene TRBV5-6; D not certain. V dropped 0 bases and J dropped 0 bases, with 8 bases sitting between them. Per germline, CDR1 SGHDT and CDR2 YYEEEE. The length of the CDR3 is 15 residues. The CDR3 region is CASSLGPTSTDTQYF. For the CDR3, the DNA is TGTGCCAGCAGCTTGGGACCCACAAGCACAGATACGCAGTATTTT.

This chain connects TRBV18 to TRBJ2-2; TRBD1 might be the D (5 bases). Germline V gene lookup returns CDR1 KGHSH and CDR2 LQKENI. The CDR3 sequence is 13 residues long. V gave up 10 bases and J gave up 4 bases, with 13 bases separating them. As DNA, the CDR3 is TGTGCCACCTCGACAGAGACCACCGGGGAGCTGTTTTTT. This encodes CATSTETTGELFF. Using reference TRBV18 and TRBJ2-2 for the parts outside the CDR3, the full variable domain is NAGVMQNPRHLVRRRGQEARLRCSPMKGHSHVYWYRQLPEEGLKFMVYLQKENIIDESGMPKERFSAEFPKEGPSILRIQQVVRGDSAAYFCATSTETTGELFFGEGSRLTVL.

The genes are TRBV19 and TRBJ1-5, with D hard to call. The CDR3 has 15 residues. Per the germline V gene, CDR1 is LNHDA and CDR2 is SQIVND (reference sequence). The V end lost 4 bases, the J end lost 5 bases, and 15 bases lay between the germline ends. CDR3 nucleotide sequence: TGTGCCAGTAGTAAATTGCGGTCGTCCGATCAGCCCCAGCATTTT. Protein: CASSKLRSSDQPQHF. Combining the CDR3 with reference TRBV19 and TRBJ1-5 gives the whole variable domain DGGITQSPKYLFRKEGQNVTLSCEQNLNHDAMYWYRQDPGQGLRLIYYSQIVNDFQKGDIAEGYSVSREKKESFPLTVTSAQKNPTAFYLCASSKLRSSDQPQHFGDGTRLSIL.

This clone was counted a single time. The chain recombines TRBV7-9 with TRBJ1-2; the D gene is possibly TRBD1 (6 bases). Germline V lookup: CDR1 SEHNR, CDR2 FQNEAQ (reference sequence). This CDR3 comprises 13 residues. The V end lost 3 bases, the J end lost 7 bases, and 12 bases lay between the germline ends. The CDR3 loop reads CASSLRGTGGYTF. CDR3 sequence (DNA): TGTGCCAGCAGCTTGAGGGGGACGGGTGGCTACACCTTC.

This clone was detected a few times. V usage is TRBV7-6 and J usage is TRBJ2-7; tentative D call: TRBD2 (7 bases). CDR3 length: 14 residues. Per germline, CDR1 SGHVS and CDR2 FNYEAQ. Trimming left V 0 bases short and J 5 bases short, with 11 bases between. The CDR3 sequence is CASSLAGGRDEQYF. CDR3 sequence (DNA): TGTGCCAGCAGCTTAGCGGGGGGGCGGGACGAGCAGTACTTC.

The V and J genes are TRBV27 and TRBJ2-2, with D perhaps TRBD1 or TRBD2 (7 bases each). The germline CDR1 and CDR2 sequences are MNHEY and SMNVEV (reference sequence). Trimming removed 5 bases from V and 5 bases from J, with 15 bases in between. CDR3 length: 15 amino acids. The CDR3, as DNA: TGTGCCAGCAGTCCCCGACAGGGAGGGACCGGGGAGCTGTTTTTT. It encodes CASSPRQGGTGELFF.

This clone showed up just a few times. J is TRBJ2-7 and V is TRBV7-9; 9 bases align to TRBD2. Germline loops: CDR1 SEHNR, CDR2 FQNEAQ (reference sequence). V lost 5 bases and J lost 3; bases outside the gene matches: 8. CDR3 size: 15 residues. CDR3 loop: CASSAHSGGGYEQYF. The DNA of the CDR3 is TGTGCCAGCAGCGCCCATAGCGGGGGCGGCTACGAGCAGTACTTC.

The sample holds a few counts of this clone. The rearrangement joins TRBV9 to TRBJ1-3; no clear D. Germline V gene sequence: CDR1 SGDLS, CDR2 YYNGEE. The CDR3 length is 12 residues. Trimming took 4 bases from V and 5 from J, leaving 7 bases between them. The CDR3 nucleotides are TGTGCCAGCAGCCCCGTTAGAAACACCATATATTTT. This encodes CASSPVRNTIYF.

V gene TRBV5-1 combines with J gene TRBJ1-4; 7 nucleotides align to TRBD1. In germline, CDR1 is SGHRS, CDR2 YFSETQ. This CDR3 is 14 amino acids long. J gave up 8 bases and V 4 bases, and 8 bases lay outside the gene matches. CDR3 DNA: TGCGCCAGCAGCCCCCGGGACAGCGAAGAAAAACTGTTTTTT. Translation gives CASSPRDSEEKLFF.

The CDR3 DNA follows: TGTGCCAGCAGCTTAGATCAGGGGTCGAATGGCTACACCTTC. It codes for CASSLDQGSNGYTF. The gene calls are TRBV11-2 and TRBJ1-2, with D possibly being TRBD1 (6 bases). V was trimmed by 0 bases and J by 6 bases, leaving 11 bases between them. Per the germline V gene, CDR1 is SGHAT and CDR2 is FQNNGV. This CDR3 spans 14 amino acids.

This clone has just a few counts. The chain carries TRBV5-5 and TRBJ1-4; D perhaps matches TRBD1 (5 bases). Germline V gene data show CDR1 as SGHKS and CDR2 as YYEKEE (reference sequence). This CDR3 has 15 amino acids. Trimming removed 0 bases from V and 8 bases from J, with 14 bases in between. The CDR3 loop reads CASSLAGQGGEKLFF. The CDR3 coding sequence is TGTGCCAGCAGCTTGGCCGGTCAGGGTGGAGAAAAACTGTTTTTT.

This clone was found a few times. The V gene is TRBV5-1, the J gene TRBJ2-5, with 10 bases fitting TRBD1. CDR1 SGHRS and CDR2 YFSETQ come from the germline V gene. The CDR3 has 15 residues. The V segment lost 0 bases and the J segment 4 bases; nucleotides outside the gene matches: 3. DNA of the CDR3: TGCGCCAGCAGCTTGGACCGGGACAGGGGAGAGACCCAGTACTTC. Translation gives CASSLDRDRGETQYF.

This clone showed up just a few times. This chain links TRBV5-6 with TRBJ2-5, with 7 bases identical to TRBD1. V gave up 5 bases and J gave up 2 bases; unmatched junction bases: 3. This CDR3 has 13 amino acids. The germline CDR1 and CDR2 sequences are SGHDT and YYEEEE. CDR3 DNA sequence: TGTGCCAGCAGTTGGGACAGTCAAGAGACCCAGTACTTC. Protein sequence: CASSWDSQETQYF.

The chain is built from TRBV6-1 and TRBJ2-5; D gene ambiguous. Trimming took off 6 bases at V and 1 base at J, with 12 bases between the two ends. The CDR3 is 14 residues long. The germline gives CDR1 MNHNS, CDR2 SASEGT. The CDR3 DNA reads TGTGCCAGCAGCGCCGGAAGGGTCCAAGAGACCCAGTACTTC. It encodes CASSAGRVQETQYF.

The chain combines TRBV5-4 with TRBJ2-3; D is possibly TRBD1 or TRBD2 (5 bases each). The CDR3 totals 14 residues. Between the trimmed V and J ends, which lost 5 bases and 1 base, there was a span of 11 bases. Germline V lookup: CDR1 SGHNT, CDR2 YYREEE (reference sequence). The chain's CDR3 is CASSRGERTDTQYF. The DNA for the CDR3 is TGTGCCAGCAGTCGAGGGGAGCGCACAGATACGCAGTATTTT.

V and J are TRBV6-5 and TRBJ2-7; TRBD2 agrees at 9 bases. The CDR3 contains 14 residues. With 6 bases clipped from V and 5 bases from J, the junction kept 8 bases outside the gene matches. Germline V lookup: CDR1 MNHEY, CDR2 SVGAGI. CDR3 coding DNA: TGTGCCAGCAGGGACCGCGGGGGGGCCCACGAGCAGTACTTC. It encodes CASRDRGGAHEQYF.

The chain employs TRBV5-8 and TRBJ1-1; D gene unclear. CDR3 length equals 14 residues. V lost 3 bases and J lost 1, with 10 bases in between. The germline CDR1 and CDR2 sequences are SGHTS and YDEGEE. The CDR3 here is CASSSLQTNTEAFF. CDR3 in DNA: TGTGCCAGCAGCTCTCTTCAGACGAACACTGAAGCTTTCTTT.

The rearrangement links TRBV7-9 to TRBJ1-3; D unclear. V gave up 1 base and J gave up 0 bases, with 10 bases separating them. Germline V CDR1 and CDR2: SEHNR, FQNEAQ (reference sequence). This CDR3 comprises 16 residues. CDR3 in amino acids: CASSLGALGSGNTIYF. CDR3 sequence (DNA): TGTGCCAGCAGCTTAGGGGCCTTGGGCTCTGGAAACACCATATATTTT.

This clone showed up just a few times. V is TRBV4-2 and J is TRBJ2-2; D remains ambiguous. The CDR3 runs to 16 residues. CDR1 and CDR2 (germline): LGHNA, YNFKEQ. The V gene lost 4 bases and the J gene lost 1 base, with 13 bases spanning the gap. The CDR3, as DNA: TGTGCCAGCAGCCGAGCGCGTGGGCTGAACACCGGGGAGCTGTTTTTT. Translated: CASSRARGLNTGELFF.

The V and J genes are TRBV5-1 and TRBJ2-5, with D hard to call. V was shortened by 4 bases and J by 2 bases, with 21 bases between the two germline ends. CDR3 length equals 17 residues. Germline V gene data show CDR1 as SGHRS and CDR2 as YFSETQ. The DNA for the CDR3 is TGCGCCAGCAGCCCGTCCTACCGGGTCGACGTACAAGAGACCCAGTACTTC. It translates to CASSPSYRVDVQETQYF.

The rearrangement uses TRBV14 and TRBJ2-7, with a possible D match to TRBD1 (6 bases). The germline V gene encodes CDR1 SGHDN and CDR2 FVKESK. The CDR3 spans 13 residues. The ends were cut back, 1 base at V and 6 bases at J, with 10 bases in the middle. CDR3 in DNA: TGTGCCAGCAGCCAAGGGCGGACAGCCGAGCAGTACTTC. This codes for CASSQGRTAEQYF.

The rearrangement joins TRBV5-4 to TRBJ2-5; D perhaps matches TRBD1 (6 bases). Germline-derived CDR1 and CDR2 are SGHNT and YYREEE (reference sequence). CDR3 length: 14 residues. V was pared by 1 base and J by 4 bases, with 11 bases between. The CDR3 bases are TGTGCCAGCAGCTTGTCAGGGGCTAGAGAGACCCAGTACTTC. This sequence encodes CASSLSGARETQYF.

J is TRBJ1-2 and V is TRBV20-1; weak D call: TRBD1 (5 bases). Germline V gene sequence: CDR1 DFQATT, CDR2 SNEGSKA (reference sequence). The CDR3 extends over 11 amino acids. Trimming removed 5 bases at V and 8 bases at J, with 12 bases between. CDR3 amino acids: CSAYDSPGYTF. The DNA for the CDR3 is TGCAGTGCTTACGACAGTCCCGGCTACACCTTC.

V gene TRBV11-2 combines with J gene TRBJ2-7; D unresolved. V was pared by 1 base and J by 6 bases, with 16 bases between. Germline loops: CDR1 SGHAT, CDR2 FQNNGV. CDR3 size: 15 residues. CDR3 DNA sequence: TGTGCCAGCAGCTTAGTACGCCAGGCCCCCTCCGAGCAGTACTTC. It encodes CASSLVRQAPSEQYF.

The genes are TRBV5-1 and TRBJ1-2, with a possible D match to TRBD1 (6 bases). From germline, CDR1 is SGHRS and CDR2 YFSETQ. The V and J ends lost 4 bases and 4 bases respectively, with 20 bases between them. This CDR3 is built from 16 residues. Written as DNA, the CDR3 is TGCGCCAGCAGCGGTGAACCGGGACGGGGGCTCTATGGCTACACCTTC. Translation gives CASSGEPGRGLYGYTF.

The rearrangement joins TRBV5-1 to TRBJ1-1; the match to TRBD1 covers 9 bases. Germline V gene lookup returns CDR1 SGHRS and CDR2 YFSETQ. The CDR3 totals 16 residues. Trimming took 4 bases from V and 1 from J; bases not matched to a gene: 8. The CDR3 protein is CASSRGQGGWNTEAFF. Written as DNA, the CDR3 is TGCGCCAGCAGCAGGGGACAGGGAGGGTGGAACACTGAAGCTTTCTTT. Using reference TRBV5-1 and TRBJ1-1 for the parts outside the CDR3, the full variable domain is KAGVTQTPRYLIKTRGQQVTLSCSPISGHRSVSWYQQTPGQGLQFLFEYFSETQRNKGNFPGRFSGRQFSNSRSEMNVSTLELGDSALYLCASSRGQGGWNTEAFFGQGTRLTVV.

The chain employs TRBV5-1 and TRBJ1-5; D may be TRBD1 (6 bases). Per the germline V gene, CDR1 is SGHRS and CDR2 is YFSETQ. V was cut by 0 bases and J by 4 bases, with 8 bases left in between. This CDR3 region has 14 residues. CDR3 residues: CASSLEQGNQPQHF. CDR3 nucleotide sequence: TGCGCCAGCAGCTTGGAACAGGGTAATCAGCCCCAGCATTTT.